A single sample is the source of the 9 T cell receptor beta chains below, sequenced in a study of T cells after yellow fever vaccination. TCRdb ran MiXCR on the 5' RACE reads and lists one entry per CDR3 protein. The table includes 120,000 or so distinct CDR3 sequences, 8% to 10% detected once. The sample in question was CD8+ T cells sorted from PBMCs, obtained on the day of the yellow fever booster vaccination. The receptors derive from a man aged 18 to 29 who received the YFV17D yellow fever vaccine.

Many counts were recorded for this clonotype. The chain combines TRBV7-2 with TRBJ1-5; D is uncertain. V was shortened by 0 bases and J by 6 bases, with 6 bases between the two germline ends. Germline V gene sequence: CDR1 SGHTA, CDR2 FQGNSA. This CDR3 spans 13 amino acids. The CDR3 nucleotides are TGTGCCAGCAGCTTAGCGTTGGGTCAGCCCCAGCATTTT. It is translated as CASSLALGQPQHF.

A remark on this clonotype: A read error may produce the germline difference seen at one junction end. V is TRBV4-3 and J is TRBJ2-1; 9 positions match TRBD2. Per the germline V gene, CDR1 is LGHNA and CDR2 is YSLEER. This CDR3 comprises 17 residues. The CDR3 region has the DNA TGCGCCAGCACCCAAGATCTAGCGGGGTTAAACTACAATGAGCAGTTCTTC. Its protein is CASTQDLAGLNYNEQFF.

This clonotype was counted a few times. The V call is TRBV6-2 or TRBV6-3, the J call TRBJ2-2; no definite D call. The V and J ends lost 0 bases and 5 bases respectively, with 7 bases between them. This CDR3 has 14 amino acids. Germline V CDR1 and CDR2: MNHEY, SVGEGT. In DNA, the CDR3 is TGTGCCAGCAGTTACTCGACGAGGACCGGGGAGCTGTTTTTT. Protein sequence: CASSYSTRTGELFF.

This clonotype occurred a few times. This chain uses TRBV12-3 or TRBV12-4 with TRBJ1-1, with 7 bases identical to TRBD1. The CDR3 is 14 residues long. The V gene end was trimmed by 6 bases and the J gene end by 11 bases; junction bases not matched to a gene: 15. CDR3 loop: CASSPSAGTAGAFF. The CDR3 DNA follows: TGTGCCAGCAGCCCATCTGCCGGGACAGCCGGCGCTTTCTTT.

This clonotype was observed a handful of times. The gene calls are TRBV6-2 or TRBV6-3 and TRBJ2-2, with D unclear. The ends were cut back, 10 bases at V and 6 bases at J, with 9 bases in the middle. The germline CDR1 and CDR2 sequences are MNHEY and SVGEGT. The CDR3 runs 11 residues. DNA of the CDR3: TGTGCCATCCTCGGTTCCGGGGAGCTGTTTTTT. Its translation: CAILGSGELFF.

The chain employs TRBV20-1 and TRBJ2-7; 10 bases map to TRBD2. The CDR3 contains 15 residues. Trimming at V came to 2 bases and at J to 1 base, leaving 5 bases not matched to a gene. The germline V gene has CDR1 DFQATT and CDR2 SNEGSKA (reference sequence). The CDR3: CSARPSGGFSYEQYV. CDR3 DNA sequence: TGCAGTGCTAGACCTAGCGGGGGTTTTTCCTACGAGCAGTACGTC.

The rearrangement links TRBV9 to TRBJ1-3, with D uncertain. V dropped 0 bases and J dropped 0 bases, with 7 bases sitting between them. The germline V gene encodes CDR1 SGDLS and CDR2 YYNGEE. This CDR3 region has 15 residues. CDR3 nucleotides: TGTGCCAGCAGCGTAGTAGGGAGCTCTGGAAACACCATATATTTT. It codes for CASSVVGSSGNTIYF.

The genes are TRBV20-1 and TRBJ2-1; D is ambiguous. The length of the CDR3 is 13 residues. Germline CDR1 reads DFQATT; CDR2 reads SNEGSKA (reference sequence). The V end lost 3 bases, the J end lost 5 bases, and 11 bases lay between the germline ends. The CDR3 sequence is CSASVDGDNEQFF. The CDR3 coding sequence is TGCAGTGCTAGCGTGGACGGAGACAATGAGCAGTTCTTC.

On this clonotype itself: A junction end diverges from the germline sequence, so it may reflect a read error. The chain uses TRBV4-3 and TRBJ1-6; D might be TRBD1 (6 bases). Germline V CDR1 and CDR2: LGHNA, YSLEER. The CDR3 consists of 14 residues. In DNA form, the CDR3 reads TGCGCCAGCAGCCGAACAGGGTTGGCTTCAACCCTCCACTTT. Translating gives CASSRTGLASTLHF.